These 25 T cell receptor beta chains originate from one sample sequenced in a study of PD-1 blockade in classical Hodgkin lymphoma. Time point: cycle 4 day 1 (C4D1), after 6 weeks of nivolumab. Relapses following autologous stem cell transplantation were seen in all patients, with brentuximab vedotin exposure varying. Sequenced by immunoSEQ multiplex PCR; TCRdb stores in-frame clones only, minus some. Of about 90,000 clones listed, 90% are singletons. Material: peripheral blood mononuclear cells (PBMCs), obtained before the fourth cycle of nivolumab. These TCRs come from a human donor with classical Hodgkin lymphoma.

The chain carries TRBV7-8 and TRBJ1-5; the D is unclear. The CDR3 is 14 amino acids. The ends were cut back, 1 base at V and 6 bases at J, with 10 bases in the middle. Germline CDR1 and CDR2: SGHVS and FQNEAQ. CDR3 DNA sequence: TGTGCCAGCAGCTTAGGCCGAACGAGTCAGCCCCAGCATTTT. Translation: CASSLGRTSQPQHF.

This clone was seen a handful of times. This chain links TRBV11-1 with TRBJ2-3, with D unresolved. V lost 5 bases, J lost 2 bases, and 14 bases lay in between. CDR3 length: 15 amino acids. The germline V gene encodes CDR1 SGHAT and CDR2 FQDESV (reference sequence). For the CDR3, the DNA is TGTGCCAGCAGCGGCAGACTCCACTCCACAGATACGCAGTATTTT. This encodes CASSGRLHSTDTQYF.

This chain connects TRBV30 to TRBJ2-7; the D is unclear. The CDR3 sequence is 11 residues long. Per germline, CDR1 GTSNPN and CDR2 SVGIG (reference sequence). The V and J ends lost 0 bases and 4 bases respectively, with 4 bases between them. The CDR3 bases are TGTGCCTGGAGTGTAAGATACGAGCAGTACTTC. Protein sequence: CAWSVRYEQYF. The full variable domain, its missing parts supplied by reference TRBV30 and TRBJ2-7, is SQTIHQWPATLVQPVGSPLSLECTVEGTSNPNLYWYRQAAGRGLQLLFYSVGIGQISSEVPQNLSASRPQDRQFILSSKKLLLSDSGFYLCAWSVRYEQYFGPGTRLTVT.

This chain joins TRBV30 and TRBJ1-1; 10 bases are shared with TRBD1. Germline V gene data show CDR1 as GTSNPN and CDR2 as SVGIG (reference sequence). The V segment lost 3 bases and the J segment 3 bases; nucleotides outside the gene matches: 1. CDR3 length: 13 amino acids. The CDR3 here is CAWRGQGYTEAFF. CDR3 sequence (DNA): TGTGCCTGGAGGGGACAGGGGTACACTGAAGCTTTCTTT.

The chain has TRBV7-7 and TRBJ2-1; 12 nucleotides agree with TRBD2. CDR1 SSHAT and CDR2 FNYEAQ come from the germline V gene (reference sequence). The ends lost 4 bases at V and 8 bases at J; junction bases unmatched: 15. The CDR3 consists of 18 residues. The CDR3 reads CASSSRLPGLAGPDEQFF. The CDR3 DNA sequence: TGTGCCAGCAGCTCCCGCCTCCCAGGACTAGCGGGGCCCGATGAGCAGTTCTTC.

This sequence joins TRBV15 and TRBJ2-7, with D uncertain. The ends were cut back, 1 base at V and 7 bases at J, with 11 bases in the middle. The V gene's germline CDR1 is LNHNV and CDR2 YYDKDF (reference sequence). The CDR3 extends over 13 amino acids. CDR3 nucleotides: TGTGCCACCAGCAGAGGAGCTCCTAGGGAGCAGTACTTC. Amino acids: CATSRGAPREQYF.

This chain uses TRBV6-6 with TRBJ1-5; D call uncertain. The CDR3 length is 13 residues. The V end lost 0 bases, the J end lost 3 bases, and 3 bases lay between the germline ends. Germline V gives CDR1 MNHNY, CDR2 SVGAGI (reference sequence). CDR3 sequence: CASSYSDNQPQHF. CDR3 coding DNA: TGTGCCAGCAGTTACTCCGACAATCAGCCCCAGCATTTT.

The chain combines TRBV28 with TRBJ2-7; 13 bases are a match to TRBD2. V gave up 4 bases and J gave up 3 bases; unmatched junction bases: 9. Germline CDR1 MDHEN, CDR2 SYDVKM. The CDR3 is 17 residues long. The DNA for the CDR3 is TGTGCCAGCAGTTCCCGAAGACTAGCGGGGGGCAACTACGAGCAGTACTTC. It yields the protein CASSSRRLAGGNYEQYF.

The chain uses TRBV5-1 and TRBJ1-1; TRBD1 matches at 9 bases. J was trimmed by 7 bases and V by 2 bases; bases with no gene match: 12. CDR3 size: 16 residues. Per germline, CDR1 SGHRS and CDR2 YFSETQ. CDR3 in amino acids: CASSFERYRGQSEAFF. The CDR3 nucleotides read TGCGCCAGCAGCTTCGAAAGGTACAGGGGGCAAAGTGAAGCTTTCTTT. Full variable domain (rest looked up from reference TRBV5-1 and TRBJ1-1): KAGVTQTPRYLIKTRGQQVTLSCSPISGHRSVSWYQQTPGQGLQFLFEYFSETQRNKGNFPGRFSGRQFSNSRSEMNVSTLELGDSALYLCASSFERYRGQSEAFFGQGTRLTVV.

J is TRBJ2-7 and V is TRBV5-5; D is undetermined. CDR3 length: 13 residues. Germline CDR1 is SGHKS and CDR2 is YYEKEE (reference sequence). V was clipped by 2 bases and J by 6 bases, with 12 bases between them. CDR3 DNA: TGTGCCAGCAGCTTTTGGGTAGATGGCGAGCAGTACTTC. It specifies CASSFWVDGEQYF.

The rearrangement links TRBV30 to TRBJ2-5, with D possibly TRBD2 on 6 matching bases. Trimming removed 2 bases from V and 5 bases from J, with 9 bases in between. Per the germline V gene, CDR1 is GTSNPN and CDR2 is SVGIG (reference sequence). The CDR3 consists of 12 residues. The CDR3 DNA reads as TGTGCCTGGAGTCGCAGCGGGGAGACCCAGTACTTC. This sequence encodes CAWSRSGETQYF.

This chain uses TRBV14 with TRBJ1-2, with unresolved D. The CDR3 spans 14 residues. Germline CDR1 SGHDN, CDR2 FVKESK. V gave up 3 bases and J gave up 0 bases, with 8 bases separating them. The chain's CDR3 is CASSHIGANYGYTF. CDR3 bases: TGTGCCAGCAGCCACATCGGGGCTAACTATGGCTACACCTTC.

This chain connects TRBV7-3 to TRBJ1-1; 7 bases match TRBD1. Unmatched junction bases numbered 10, after V lost 7 bases and J lost 5 bases. The CDR3 covers 14 residues. Germline V gene lookup returns CDR1 SGHTA and CDR2 FQGTGA. This chain's CDR3 is CASNARGGLTEAFF. The CDR3 coding sequence is TGTGCCAGCAACGCCAGGGGGGGTTTAACTGAAGCTTTCTTT.

This rearrangement joins TRBV27 to TRBJ1-5, with D unclear. Germline V gives CDR1 MNHEY, CDR2 SMNVEV (reference sequence). The CDR3 covers 16 residues. V lost 3 bases, J lost 6 bases, and 18 bases lay in between. This CDR3 reads CASSFKASGWGQPQHF. CDR3 bases: TGTGCCAGCAGTTTTAAGGCGTCGGGGTGGGGTCAGCCCCAGCATTTT.

V and J are TRBV7-8 and TRBJ2-1, with D maybe TRBD1 (5 bases). The germline CDR1 and CDR2 sequences are SGHVS and FQNEAQ. V was shortened by 2 bases and J by 5 bases, with 16 bases between the two germline ends. The CDR3 totals 16 residues. The CDR3 sequence is CASSLYLDTINNEQFF. The CDR3 DNA follows: TGTGCCAGCAGCTTATATCTGGACACAATTAACAATGAGCAGTTCTTC.

This rearrangement joins TRBV25-1 to TRBJ1-1; D may be TRBD1 (5 bases). The germline gives CDR1 MGHDK, CDR2 SYGVNS. This CDR3 has 15 residues. Deletions cut 3 bases from V and 5 bases from J, with 16 bases between. CDR3 DNA sequence: TGTGCCAGCAGTGACTGGACGGGGCTGGAGACTGAAGCTTTCTTT. Amino acid sequence: CASSDWTGLETEAFF. The full variable domain, in which reference TRBV25-1 and TRBJ1-1 provide the parts outside the CDR3, is EADIYQTPRYLVIGTGKKITLECSQTMGHDKMYWYQQDPGMELHLIHYSYGVNSTEKGDLSSESTVSRIRTEHFPLTLESARPSHTSQYLCASSDWTGLETEAFFGQGTRLTVV.

This clone was observed a single time. The chain has TRBV7-9 and TRBJ2-2; D may be TRBD2 (5 bases). Trimming pared 1 base from V and 6 bases from J, leaving 9 bases between. The germline gives CDR1 SEHNR, CDR2 FQNEAQ (reference sequence). The CDR3 is made up of 14 amino acids. The CDR3 nucleotides read TGTGCCAGCAGCTTAGGAGCCGGGGCCGGGGAGCTGTTTTTT. This codes for CASSLGAGAGELFF.

This clone has only one observation. The rearrangement uses TRBV2 and TRBJ2-7; D might be TRBD2 (6 bases). The germline V gene has CDR1 SNHLY and CDR2 FYNNEI. The length of the CDR3 is 12 residues. Trimming removed 3 bases from V and 6 bases from J, with 9 bases in between. The CDR3 sequence is CASSDEGLEQYF. CDR3 nucleotide sequence: TGTGCCAGCAGTGACGAGGGACTCGAGCAGTACTTC.

The chain recombines TRBV13 with TRBJ2-7, with 12 bases matching TRBD1. After removal of 1 base from V and 7 bases from J, the junction contained 8 bases not matched to a gene. The CDR3 totals 16 residues. Germline assignment: CDR1 PRHDT and CDR2 FYEKMQ (reference sequence). Written as DNA, the CDR3 is TGTGCCAGCAGCTTAGACTCGGGACAGGGGGCGCGTGAGCAGTACTTC. Residues: CASSLDSGQGAREQYF. Based on the CDR3 plus reference TRBV13 and TRBJ2-7, the full variable domain is AAGVIQSPRHLIKEKRETATLKCYPIPRHDTVYWYQQGPGQDPQFLISFYEKMQSDKGSIPDRFSAQQFSDYHSELNMSSLELGDSALYFCASSLDSGQGAREQYFGPGTRLTVT.

The V and J genes are TRBV18 and TRBJ2-5; TRBD1 might be the D (6 bases). This CDR3 spans 13 amino acids. Looked up from germline, CDR1 is KGHSH and CDR2 is LQKENI. V dropped 3 bases and J dropped 5 bases, with 10 bases sitting between them. The CDR3 nucleotides are TGTGCCAGCTCACCCGGGACAAGGGAGACCCAGTACTTC. Translated, it gives CASSPGTRETQYF.

The chain links TRBV5-1 to TRBJ2-2, with 8 nucleotides matching TRBD1. The CDR3 is 16 amino acids. Germline V gene sequence: CDR1 SGHRS, CDR2 YFSETQ. J was trimmed by 5 bases and V by 6 bases; bases with no gene match: 12. CDR3 region: CASTKLKTGATGELFF. The CDR3 nucleotides read TGCGCCAGCACCAAACTAAAGACAGGGGCTACCGGGGAGCTGTTTTTT.

The genes are TRBV6-1 and TRBJ1-3, with unresolved D. V lost 8 bases, J lost 6 bases, and 11 bases lay in between. Germline CDR1 and CDR2: MNHNS and SASEGT. The CDR3 is made up of 12 amino acids. The CDR3 protein is CASEAGQNTIYF. CDR3 DNA sequence: TGTGCCAGCGAAGCCGGGCAAAACACCATATATTTT.

The chain couples TRBV7-2 to TRBJ1-3; 7 bases align to TRBD1. Germline V gene data show CDR1 as SGHTA and CDR2 as FQGNSA. With 9 bases clipped from V and 2 bases from J, the junction kept 1 base outside the gene matches. The CDR3 covers 12 residues. The DNA of the CDR3 is TGTGCCAGTAGGGGGCCTGGAAACACCATATATTTT. Protein product: CASRGPGNTIYF.

This chain links TRBV28 with TRBJ1-1, with D tentatively TRBD1 (5 bases). Per the germline V gene, CDR1 is MDHEN and CDR2 is SYDVKM. The CDR3 consists of 16 residues. Trimming removed 4 bases from V and 4 bases from J, with 19 bases in between. The CDR3 DNA sequence: TGTGCCAGCAGTTCCAACACCGGGACCGGGCCCACTGAAGCTTTCTTT. Encoded protein: CASSSNTGTGPTEAFF.

This chain joins TRBV7-9 and TRBJ2-1; 11 bases align to TRBD2. Germline assignment: CDR1 SEHNR and CDR2 FQNEAQ (reference sequence). This CDR3 spans 16 amino acids. J lost 4 bases, V lost 2 bases, and 4 bases had no gene match. The CDR3 sequence is CASSLLASGGYNEQFF. CDR3 DNA sequence: TGTGCCAGCAGCTTATTAGCTAGCGGGGGGTACAATGAGCAGTTCTTC.